A single sample is the source of the 10 T cell receptor beta chains below, sequenced in a study of blood T cell repertoires in COVID-19. The table came from immunoSEQ multiplex PCR; TCRdb's copy has only in-frame clones and leaves some out. The sample lists about 330,000 clones; around 89% were seen once. Sequenced material: peripheral blood. All receptors derive from a man between 18 and 35 years old who had recovered from COVID-19.

The rearrangement joins TRBV2 to TRBJ1-1; no definite D call. The CDR3 consists of 12 residues. Trimming removed 6 bases from V and 7 bases from J, with 12 bases in between. Germline lookup yields CDR1 SNHLY and CDR2 FYNNEI. The CDR3 protein is CASSPVAGEAFF. The CDR3 DNA sequence: TGTGCCAGCAGCCCCGTGGCTGGTGAAGCTTTCTTT. Full variable domain (missing parts from reference TRBV2 and TRBJ1-1): EPEVTQTPSHQVTQMGQEVILRCVPISNHLYFYWYRQILGQKVEFLVSFYNNEISEKSEIFDDQFSVERPDGSNFTLKIRSTKLEDSAMYFCASSPVAGEAFFGQGTRLTVV.

V is TRBV19 and J is TRBJ2-1; a weak D match, TRBD1 (5 bases). CDR3 length: 16 amino acids. V was cut by 5 bases and J by 4 bases, with 18 bases left in between. Per germline, CDR1 LNHDA and CDR2 SQIVND (reference sequence). CDR3 loop: CASSPPQRGLYNEQFF. The CDR3 DNA follows: TGTGCCAGTAGTCCTCCTCAAAGGGGTCTTTACAATGAGCAGTTCTTC.

The V gene is TRBV11-1, the J gene TRBJ2-1; 7 nucleotides line up with TRBD2. This CDR3 region has 15 residues. Germline CDR1 SGHAT, CDR2 FQDESV (reference sequence). The trim removed 3 bases at V and 6 bases at J, leaving 8 bases unmatched. Written as DNA, the CDR3 is TGTGCCAGCAGCTTGGGTCTAGCGGTCGTCAATGAGCAGTTCTTC. Translated: CASSLGLAVVNEQFF.

This clone was observed once. The J gene is TRBJ2-1, the V gene TRBV15; D is perhaps TRBD2 (6 bases). The CDR3 length is 16 residues. Germline V gene lookup returns CDR1 LNHNV and CDR2 YYDKDF (reference sequence). Deletions cut 6 bases from V and 4 bases from J, with 19 bases between. The DNA of the CDR3 is TGTGCCACCAGAGACCTCATAGCGGAGGTATACAATGAGCAGTTCTTC. This encodes CATRDLIAEVYNEQFF. The full variable domain, with the rest looked up from reference TRBV15 and TRBJ2-1, is DAMVIQNPRYQVTQFGKPVTLSCSQTLNHNVMYWYQQKSSQAPKLLFHYYDKDFNNEADTPDNFQSRRPNTSFCFLDIRSPGLGDTAMYLCATRDLIAEVYNEQFFGPGTRLTVL.

This chain uses TRBV19 with TRBJ1-2; D possibly corresponds to TRBD1 (6 bases). V lost 5 bases and J 2 bases, leaving 15 bases between the germline ends. Per germline, CDR1 LNHDA and CDR2 SQIVND (reference sequence). The CDR3 is 15 residues long. CDR3 in amino acids: CASSPPDRKNYGYTF. In nucleotides, the CDR3 is TGTGCCAGTAGTCCCCCGGACAGAAAGAACTATGGCTACACCTTC.

The V and J genes are TRBV7-8 and TRBJ1-1, with TRBD1 matching over 7 bases. From germline, CDR1 is SGHVS and CDR2 FQNEAQ. V was clipped by 4 bases and J by 4 bases; unmatched bases: 9. This CDR3 spans 15 amino acids. The CDR3 loop reads CASSSQGQAGTEAFF. CDR3 DNA: TGTGCCAGCAGCTCACAAGGACAGGCGGGCACTGAAGCTTTCTTT.

The chain recombines TRBV19 with TRBJ2-3; TRBD2 agrees at 15 bases. With V trimmed by 4 bases and J by 6 bases, 5 bases remained unmatched. Germline lookup yields CDR1 LNHDA and CDR2 SQIVND (reference sequence). The CDR3 is made up of 16 amino acids. CDR3: CASSTGLAGGRDTQYF. CDR3 nucleotide sequence: TGTGCCAGTAGTACGGGACTAGCGGGGGGTAGGGATACGCAGTATTTT.

The genes are TRBV19 and TRBJ2-1, with TRBD2 matching over 9 bases. Germline V gene sequence: CDR1 LNHDA, CDR2 SQIVND (reference sequence). Trimming at V came to 4 bases and at J to 8 bases, leaving 3 bases not matched to a gene. The CDR3 length is 13 residues. CDR3 sequence reads: CASSRASGDEQFF. The CDR3 nucleotides are TGTGCCAGTAGTAGGGCTAGCGGGGATGAGCAGTTCTTC.

The rearrangement uses TRBV5-1 and TRBJ1-1, with D tentatively TRBD1 (5 bases). The ends were cut back, 0 bases at V and 4 bases at J, with 16 bases in the middle. Germline CDR1 reads SGHRS; CDR2 reads YFSETQ. CDR3 size: 16 residues. This CDR3 is CASSLVPGKISTEAFF. The CDR3 bases are TGCGCCAGCAGCTTGGTCCCAGGGAAGATCAGCACTGAAGCTTTCTTT.

This rearrangement joins TRBV10-1 to TRBJ1-1; the match to TRBD1 covers 7 bases. The V and J ends lost 3 bases and 2 bases, in that order; junction bases with no gene match: 3. The germline V gene has CDR1 WNHNN and CDR2 SYGVQD (reference sequence). The CDR3 runs to 14 residues. DNA for the CDR3: TGCGCCAGCAGTGAATCAGGGGGTAACACTGAAGCTTTCTTT. This encodes CASSESGGNTEAFF.